These 5 T cell receptor beta chains were sequenced from one sample in a study of blood T cell repertoires in COVID-19. This table comes from immunoSEQ multiplex PCR, and its TCRdb copy is limited to in-frame clones, with some not included. The table lists around 60,000 clones, about 92% of them singletons. Sequenced: peripheral blood. Receptors originate from a man between 60 and 70 years old with acute or convalescent COVID-19.

V and J are TRBV24-1 and TRBJ2-5, with 7 bases aligning to TRBD2. Germline V CDR1 and CDR2: KGHDR, SFDVKD. J was trimmed by 3 bases and V by 0 bases; bases with no gene match: 0. The CDR3 is 14 amino acids. The CDR3 DNA follows: TGTGCCACCAGTGATTTGAGCGGGGAAGAGACCCAGTACTTC. It yields the protein CATSDLSGEETQYF.

This clone was detected a few times. The chain combines TRBV12-5 with TRBJ2-3, with D perhaps matching TRBD1 (9 bases). The germline V gene has CDR1 LGHNT and CDR2 FRNRAP. With 0 bases removed from V and 0 bases from J, the gap between germline ends came to 31 bases. The CDR3 runs to 23 residues. The CDR3: CASGLVLGRDRVSGGSSTDTQYF. The CDR3 bases are TGTGCTAGTGGTTTGGTACTGGGAAGGGACAGGGTCTCGGGGGGGTCTAGCACAGATACGCAGTATTTT.

The V gene is TRBV7-9, the J gene TRBJ1-2, with 10 positions matching TRBD1. Per the germline V gene, CDR1 is SEHNR and CDR2 is FQNEAQ (reference sequence). CDR3 size: 13 residues. This CDR3 is CVILDRGHYGYTF. The CDR3 DNA sequence: TGTGTCATTCTTGACAGGGGGCACTATGGCTACACCTTC.

J is TRBJ1-2 and V is TRBV3-1 (or the pseudogene TRBV3-2), with a tentative D call TRBD1 (6 bases). The germline V gene has CDR1 LGHDT and CDR2 YNNKEL (reference sequence). The V end was cut by 0 bases, the J end by 4 bases, with 15 bases between. This CDR3 has 16 amino acids. CDR3 loop: CASSQDFGGAGYGYTF. The CDR3 DNA sequence: TGTGCCAGCAGCCAAGATTTTGGGGGGGCTGGCTATGGCTACACCTTC.

The rearrangement links TRBV19 to TRBJ1-5; possibly TRBD1 for D (6 bases). The CDR3 spans 18 residues. V was clipped by 5 bases and J by 0 bases, with 20 bases between them. Germline CDR1 LNHDA, CDR2 SQIVND (reference sequence). The CDR3 sequence: CASSSGHTGPNSNQPQHF. The CDR3 nucleotides read TGTGCCAGTAGTTCGGGACACACAGGACCGAATAGCAATCAGCCCCAGCATTTT.